Here is one T cell receptor (beta chain) with its context. The antigen is unknown. cDNA serving as the sequencing template came from extracted, reverse transcribed RNA. Produced via immunoSEQ multiplex PCR; TCRdb's table is partial and in-frame only. This sample has 120,000 or so clones, with approximately 60% found just once. The record originates from a study of CD8+ T cells in alopecia areata. Turning to the study itself: Treated individuals took tofacitinib by mouth, 5 to 10 mg twice daily. Regarding the study as a whole: In scalp and blood, many expanded lesional clones persisted during tofacitinib. Within the top 100, expanded CD8+ clones significantly decreased with tofacitinib, as did scalp clonality.

This CDR3 has 15 amino acids. CDR1 is SGHTA and CDR2 is FQGNSA in the germline V gene. Deletions cut 3 bases from V and 7 bases from J, with 13 bases between. Treatment meaning: oral pan-JAK inhibitor, 5-10 mg twice daily. The specimen comprised CD4+ T cells sorted from blood, sampled at week 4, from a patient treated with tofacitinib. The receptor was derived from a human donor with alopecia areata. The V call is TRBV7-2, the J call TRBJ1-6; D unclear. The CDR3 protein is CASSFEGRWNSPLHF. The CDR3 nucleotides read TGTGCCAGCAGCTTTGAGGGCAGGTGGAATTCACCCCTCCACTTT.